The entry below describes one TCR beta chain. Its antigen is unidentified. Repertoires were generated with immunoSEQ multiplex PCR, while TCRdb's copy carries only in-frame clones and drops some. The sample holds over 100,000 clones, 90% to 95% seen once. The CDR3 runs to 15 residues. CDR1 is LNHDA and CDR2 is SQIVND in the germline V gene (reference sequence). V lost 10 bases, J lost 3 bases, and 18 bases lay in between. The source of the sample is a study of OX40 agonist ivuxolimab in advanced cancers. Study-level points and caveats: Low normalized T-cell clonal expansion was additionally recorded for some nonresponders.

The TCR comes from an adult with an advanced solid tumor such as melanoma, head and neck, liver or kidney cancer. Sequencing used CD4+ or CD8+ T cells sorted from blood, obtained in a trial of the OX40 agonist ivuxolimab. This sequence joins TRBV19 and TRBJ2-2; tentative D call: TRBD1 (6 bases). The CDR3 coding sequence is TGTGCCACCACTACAGGGTTCGGAGACACCGGGGAGCTGTTTTTT. This gives the protein CATTTGFGDTGELFF.